Listed here are 15 T cell receptor beta chains from one sample, sequenced in a study of cytomegalovirus exposure and HLA in healthy donors. Primers for the PCR totalled 60 Vbeta and 13 Jbeta. The method was immunoSEQ multiplex PCR; TCRdb's version includes in-frame clones alone and lacks a portion of them. The repertoire includes 180,000 or so clones, approximately 80% of them detected once, and approximately 1.3% sits in the top ten. Sample: PBMCs. The origin of the receptors is a girl aged 10 to 17 in good health and CMV-seropositive.

The V call is TRBV5-1, the J call TRBJ2-3, with 7 positions matching TRBD2. CDR3 length: 14 amino acids. The V gene end was trimmed by 9 bases and the J gene end by 0 bases; junction bases not matched to a gene: 7. CDR1 is SGHRS and CDR2 is YFSETQ in the germline V gene. The CDR3 nucleotides are TGCGCCACGGCTAGCGGTAGCAGCACAGATACGCAGTATTTT. Translation gives CATASGSSTDTQYF.

The rearrangement uses TRBV12-5 and TRBJ2-1; 13 bases map to TRBD2. Germline trimming cut 2 bases from V and 8 bases from J; bases unmatched to any gene: 9. The CDR3 has 17 amino acids. Germline V gene lookup returns CDR1 LGHNT and CDR2 FRNRAP. The CDR3 DNA reads as TGTGCTAGTGGTTTGCCCACACTAGCGGGAGGGCCCCATGAGCAGTTCTTC. Its protein is CASGLPTLAGGPHEQFF.

The rearrangement uses TRBV15 and TRBJ2-1, with a weak D call TRBD2 (5 bases). This CDR3 is built from 13 residues. The V end lost 6 bases, the J end lost 4 bases, and 10 bases lay between the germline ends. Germline CDR1 and CDR2: LNHNV and YYDKDF (reference sequence). CDR3 bases: TGTGCCACCAGTGAGACGGGGTACAATGAGCAGTTCTTC. Translating it yields CATSETGYNEQFF. The variable domain in full, completed from reference TRBV15 and TRBJ2-1, reads DAMVIQNPRYQVTQFGKPVTLSCSQTLNHNVMYWYQQKSSQAPKLLFHYYDKDFNNEADTPDNFQSRRPNTSFCFLDIRSPGLGDTAMYLCATSETGYNEQFFGPGTRLTVL.

The V gene is TRBV9, the J gene TRBJ2-1, with TRBD2 matching over 11 bases. V lost 0 bases and J lost 5; bases outside the gene matches: 7. This CDR3 comprises 17 residues. Germline CDR1 and CDR2: SGDLS and YYNGEE. CDR3 loop: CASSVGLAGGIHNEQFF. The CDR3 nucleotides read TGTGCCAGCAGCGTAGGCCTAGCGGGAGGAATCCACAATGAGCAGTTCTTC.

The count of this clone is one. This chain joins TRBV27 and TRBJ2-5, with 7 bases lining up with TRBD1. The CDR3 is 16 amino acids. Trimming took 3 bases from V and 3 from J; bases not matched to a gene: 10. In germline, CDR1 is MNHEY, CDR2 SMNVEV (reference sequence). In nucleotides, the CDR3 is TGTGCCAGCAGTTTTTCCGTACAGGGGTTGAAAGAGACCCAGTACTTC. Translated: CASSFSVQGLKETQYF.

The rearrangement links TRBV6-5 to TRBJ2-5; D is ambiguous. The CDR3 runs 14 residues. V was clipped by 2 bases and J by 2 bases, with 9 bases between them. Germline V gives CDR1 MNHEY, CDR2 SVGAGI. The CDR3 bases are TGTGCCAGCAGTTACATTAGCAGACAAGAGACCCAGTACTTC. Protein product: CASSYISRQETQYF.

The chain links TRBV30 to TRBJ1-3; D is ambiguous. V was cut by 3 bases and J by 4 bases, with 19 bases left in between. Germline loops: CDR1 GTSNPN, CDR2 SVGIG (reference sequence). The CDR3 consists of 16 residues. CDR3 loop: CAWSGLRPQAGNTIYF. The CDR3 region has the DNA TGTGCCTGGAGCGGACTGCGGCCCCAGGCCGGAAACACCATATATTTT.

This sequence joins TRBV5-1 and TRBJ2-5; TRBD2 is a possible D gene (5 bases). V was shortened by 4 bases and J by 5 bases, with 6 bases between the two germline ends. Germline V gene data show CDR1 as SGHRS and CDR2 as YFSETQ. There are 11 residues in the CDR3. CDR3: CASSGEETQYF. As DNA, the CDR3 is TGCGCCAGCAGCGGGGAGGAGACCCAGTACTTC.

The V call is TRBV11-2, the J call TRBJ2-1, with TRBD2 matching 8 bases. CDR3 length equals 15 residues. The trim removed 5 bases at V and 8 bases at J, leaving 11 bases unmatched. Germline V gene data show CDR1 as SGHAT and CDR2 as FQNNGV. The CDR3 loop is CASSLSGSNFDEQFF. The DNA for the CDR3 is TGTGCCAGCAGCCTAAGCGGGAGTAATTTCGATGAGCAGTTCTTC.

V is TRBV30 and J is TRBJ2-7; D possibly corresponds to TRBD1 (6 bases). Germline-derived CDR1 and CDR2 are GTSNPN and SVGIG (reference sequence). This CDR3 has 14 amino acids. Trimming took 3 bases from V and 4 from J, leaving 16 bases between them. The DNA of the CDR3 is TGTGCCTGGAGAAAGGACAGTGAAGGGTACGAGCAGTACTTC. This sequence encodes CAWRKDSEGYEQYF.

The genes are TRBV5-1 and TRBJ2-2; D is perhaps TRBD1 (6 bases). With 7 bases removed from V and 6 bases from J, the gap between germline ends came to 16 bases. CDR1 SGHRS and CDR2 YFSETQ come from the germline V gene. The CDR3 is 14 residues long. This chain's CDR3 is CASWTDRGAGELFF. The CDR3 DNA reads TGCGCCAGCTGGACAGACCGGGGTGCCGGGGAGCTGTTTTTT. The full variable domain, rest sourced from reference TRBV5-1 and TRBJ2-2, is KAGVTQTPRYLIKTRGQQVTLSCSPISGHRSVSWYQQTPGQGLQFLFEYFSETQRNKGNFPGRFSGRQFSNSRSEMNVSTLELGDSALYLCASWTDRGAGELFFGEGSRLTVL.

The J gene is TRBJ2-1, the V gene TRBV9, with D perhaps matching TRBD1 (7 bases). V was pared by 0 bases and J by 2 bases, with 24 bases between. The CDR3 spans 20 residues. Germline loops: CDR1 SGDLS, CDR2 YYNGEE. CDR3: CASSVGDRAGLARTYNEQFF. CDR3 DNA sequence: TGTGCCAGCAGCGTAGGTGACAGGGCTGGGCTAGCGCGTACCTACAATGAGCAGTTCTTC. The whole variable domain, remainder taken from reference TRBV9 and TRBJ2-1, is DSGVTQTPKHLITATGQRVTLRCSPRSGDLSVYWYQQSLDQGLQFLIQYYNGEERAKGNILERFSAQQFPDLHSELNLSSLELGDSALYFCASSVGDRAGLARTYNEQFFGPGTRLTVL.

CDR3 coding DNA: TGTGCCAGCAGCGCAGACAGGGTGGACGGGGAGCTGTTTTTT. Encoded protein: CASSADRVDGELFF. The chain uses TRBV5-4 and TRBJ2-2, with TRBD1 matching 7 bases. Germline CDR1 and CDR2: SGHNT and YYREEE (reference sequence). Losses at the gene ends were 4 bases for V and 7 bases for J; bases not matched to a gene: 7. This CDR3 region has 14 residues.

The rearrangement uses TRBV9 and TRBJ2-1; 7 bases fit TRBD2. Germline V gene data show CDR1 as SGDLS and CDR2 as YYNGEE. Unmatched junction bases numbered 9, after V lost 4 bases and J lost 2 bases. The CDR3 consists of 16 residues. CDR3 sequence: CASSSAGGTTYNEQFF. For the CDR3, the DNA is TGTGCCAGCAGCTCAGCTGGCGGGACTACCTACAATGAGCAGTTCTTC. Supplemented by reference TRBV9 and TRBJ2-1, the full variable domain reads DSGVTQTPKHLITATGQRVTLRCSPRSGDLSVYWYQQSLDQGLQFLIQYYNGEERAKGNILERFSAQQFPDLHSELNLSSLELGDSALYFCASSSAGGTTYNEQFFGPGTRLTVL.

The chain couples TRBV4-3 to TRBJ2-1, with 9 bases matching TRBD2. Germline CDR1 is LGHNA and CDR2 is YSLEER. J lost 0 bases, V lost 0 bases, and 6 bases had no gene match. This CDR3 contains 18 residues. The DNA for the CDR3 is TGCGCCAGCAGCCAAGATCCGCTAGCGGGACTCTCCTACAATGAGCAGTTCTTC. Its translation: CASSQDPLAGLSYNEQFF.